This is a list of T cell receptor beta chains from one sample in a study of blood T cell repertoires in COVID-19. The repertoire was sequenced with immunoSEQ multiplex PCR; TCRdb's copy has only in-frame clones and lacks some. The data show around 120,000 clones, about 90% seen once. The material sequenced was peripheral blood. The receptors were gathered from a man between 65 and 85 years old who had recovered from COVID-19. Both conserved end residues are part of each CDR3. A D gene is named only where the DNA matches it firmly. Not all rows give a size; the values are once, few, many and, for expanded clones, a class.

D	V	J	size	DNA	CDR3
TRBD1	TRBV5-4	TRBJ1-3	.	TGTGCCAGCAGCTTGGGACAGGGCCACTCTGGAAACACCATATATTTT	CASSLGQGHSGNTIYF
TRBD2	TRBV10-1	TRBJ2-3	.	TGCGCCAGCAGTGAAAGGTCTCCGGGAGCGGGGGGACCAGATACGCAGTATTTT	CASSERSPGAGGPDTQYF
.	TRBV27	TRBJ2-3	.	TGTGCCAGCAGTTTAGGGCGGGGTGCGCAGTATTTT	CASSLGRGAQYF
.	TRBV11-2	TRBJ1-5	medium-sized	TGTGCCAGCAGCTTAGGAGACAGGCAGCCCCAGCATTTT	CASSLGDRQPQHF
.	TRBV9	TRBJ2-5	.	TGTGCCAGCAGCGCCGGGGGATCGGGGGAGACCCAGTACTTC	CASSAGGSGETQYF
TRBD2	TRBV11-3	TRBJ2-3	many	TGTGCCAGCAGCCTCCGACTAGCGGGGAACACAGATACGCAGTATTTT	CASSLRLAGNTDTQYF
.	TRBV4-1	TRBJ2-7	.	TGCGCCAGCAGCCAAGCAGAAGCGGCCTACGAGCAGTACTTC	CASSQAEAAYEQYF
.	TRBV5-1	TRBJ2-1	few	TGCGCCAGCAGCCCCTTCTCTACTTACAATGAGCAGTTCTTC	CASSPFSTYNEQFF
.	TRBV15	TRBJ1-2	.	TGTGCCACCAGCAGCCGGGTTTCCCCTAACTATGGCTACACCTTC	CATSSRVSPNYGYTF
TRBD2	TRBV27	TRBJ2-7	.	TGTGCCAGCACTACCTTAGCGGGGGAGCAGTACTTC	CASTTLAGEQYF
TRBD1	TRBV11-1	TRBJ2-1	.	TGTGCCAGCAGCTTCGGACAGGGCTCCTACAATGAGCAGTTCTTC	CASSFGQGSYNEQFF
.	TRBV4-1	TRBJ2-7	.	TGCGCCAGCAGCCAACAGGGGAACACCTACGAGCAGTACTTC	CASSQQGNTYEQYF
TRBD2	TRBV28	TRBJ2-1	.	TGTGCCAGCAGTTTAGCGGGAGGGAACAATGAGCAGTTCTTC	CASSLAGGNNEQFF
.	TRBV29-1	TRBJ1-1	.	TGCAGCGTTGAACAGGGGCTGTCTGAAGCTTTCTTT	CSVEQGLSEAFF
TRBD1	TRBV10-3	TRBJ1-2	.	TGTGCCATCAGTGGGGGACAGGGTGAGGGTAACTATGGCTACACCTTC	CAISGGQGEGNYGYTF
.	TRBV29-1	TRBJ1-2	once	TGCAGCGTTGACACACTGGGGGCGAGGCGCTACACCTTC	CSVDTLGARRYTF
.	TRBV6-2/TRBV6-3	TRBJ1-2	once	TGTGCCAGCAGTTACCTTGCGGGTTATGGCTACACCTTC	CASSYLAGYGYTF
.	TRBV30	TRBJ2-7	once	TGTGCCTGGAGTGTTGGCGGTGCAGAGCAGTACTTC	CAWSVGGAEQYF
.	TRBV7-9	TRBJ2-7	.	TGTGCCAGCAGCCAGGACGCCCAGGGGCAGTACTTC	CASSQDAQGQYF
.	TRBV20-1	TRBJ1-2	.	TGCAGTGCTAGAGATCGGGAGGGCTACACCTTC	CSARDREGYTF
.	TRBV6-5	TRBJ2-7	.	TGTGCCAGCACGCACCGCCTCGGGTACGAGCAGTACTTC	CASTHRLGYEQYF
TRBD1	TRBV27	TRBJ2-7	.	TGTGCCAGCAAGAGGACAGGGGGCAGTTATCTCGAGCAGTACTTC	CASKRTGGSYLEQYF
TRBD1	TRBV30	TRBJ1-1	.	TGTGCCTGGATCCACAGGGGAATGAACACTGAAGCTTTCTTT	CAWIHRGMNTEAFF
.	TRBV28	TRBJ1-2	.	TGTGCCAGCAGTTCGGACAGAGACTATGGCTACACCTTC	CASSSDRDYGYTF
TRBD1	TRBV2	TRBJ2-1	.	TGTGCCAGCAGTATGACAGGGGGCGCGAATAGCAATGAGCAGTTCTTC	CASSMTGGANSNEQFF
TRBD2	TRBV5-3	TRBJ2-7	.	TGTGCCAGAAGCTCTCCGCGGGAGCTTTCCTACGAGCAGTACTTC	CARSSPRELSYEQYF
TRBD1	TRBV2	TRBJ1-6	.	TGTGCCAGCAGAAGGCCGGACAGGGGAAGGCGTTCACCCCTCCACTTT	CASRRPDRGRRSPLHF
.	TRBV28	TRBJ2-3	few	TGTGCCATCGATGGCAGGGCCAGCACAGATACGCAGTATTTT	CAIDGRASTDTQYF
.	TRBV11-2	TRBJ2-3	once	TGTGCCAGCAGCCCCGGGAAGGGACAAGATACGCAGTATTTT	CASSPGKGQDTQYF
.	TRBV7-2	TRBJ2-7	.	TGTGCCAGCAGCTTAGCGTTAGCGACCCACGAGCAGTACTTC	CASSLALATHEQYF
.	TRBV6-5	TRBJ2-5	.	TGTGCCAGCAGTTACGGCGAGACCCAGTACTTC	CASSYGETQYF
TRBD1	TRBV29-1	TRBJ1-2	once	TGCAGCGTTGAAGGGGGGGCAGGGGGCCGCAACAAGAACTATGGCTACACCTTC	CSVEGGAGGRNKNYGYTF
TRBD1	TRBV7-2	TRBJ1-5	few	TGTGCCAGCAGCTCAAGGACAGGTTCAACGCCCCAGCATTTT	CASSSRTGSTPQHF
.	TRBV6-1	TRBJ2-3	once	TGTGCCAGCAGTGAAAGAGGATCCCTACGCGGCCCCACAGATACGCAGTATTTT	CASSERGSLRGPTDTQYF
.	TRBV11-3	TRBJ2-2	.	TGTGCCAGCAGCCCAGCGCCCGGGATTGGCGGGGAGCTGTTTTTT	CASSPAPGIGGELFF
TRBD1	TRBV13	TRBJ1-2	.	TGTGCCAGCAGCTTGGGCCGGGACAGGGGCACCTATGGCTACACCTTC	CASSLGRDRGTYGYTF
.	TRBV4-3	TRBJ2-3	.	TGCGCCAGCAGCCAATGGCCCACAGATACGCAGTATTTT	CASSQWPTDTQYF
.	TRBV2	TRBJ2-5	.	TGTGCCAGCAGTGACCGGAGAGAGACCCAGTACTTC	CASSDRRETQYF
.	TRBV20-1	TRBJ1-1	.	TGCAGTGCTAGTTTTCGAGGGGGTGGTATTCAGGCGAACACTGAAGCTTTCTTT	CSASFRGGGIQANTEAFF
.	TRBV18	TRBJ1-5	few	TGTGCCAGCTCATTTAGGGGTCAGAATAGCAATCAGCCCCAGCATTTT	CASSFRGQNSNQPQHF
.	TRBV28	TRBJ2-7	.	TGTGCCAGCAGTTTCGGACTCCAAAACGAGCAGTACTTC	CASSFGLQNEQYF
.	TRBV7-3	TRBJ2-1	.	TGTGCCAGCAGCCCCGGGTCCTACAATGAGCAGTTCTTC	CASSPGSYNEQFF
TRBD1	TRBV19	TRBJ1-1	.	TGTGCCAGTAGTATACTGTGGGCCAGGGGGTTTCAGGACACTGAAGCTTTCTTT	CASSILWARGFQDTEAFF
.	TRBV4-2	TRBJ1-2	.	TGTGCCAGCAGCCCTGTACCGGAAGGGAGCTATGGCTACACCTTC	CASSPVPEGSYGYTF
TRBD2	TRBV6-1	TRBJ2-7	.	TGTGCCAGCAGTGAAACTAGCGGGAGGGCCTACGAGCAGTACTTC	CASSETSGRAYEQYF
TRBD1	TRBV27	TRBJ2-2	.	TGTGCCAGCAGTCAACTCCCCAAGGGACAGGGCGGGACCGGGGAGCTGTTTTTT	CASSQLPKGQGGTGELFF